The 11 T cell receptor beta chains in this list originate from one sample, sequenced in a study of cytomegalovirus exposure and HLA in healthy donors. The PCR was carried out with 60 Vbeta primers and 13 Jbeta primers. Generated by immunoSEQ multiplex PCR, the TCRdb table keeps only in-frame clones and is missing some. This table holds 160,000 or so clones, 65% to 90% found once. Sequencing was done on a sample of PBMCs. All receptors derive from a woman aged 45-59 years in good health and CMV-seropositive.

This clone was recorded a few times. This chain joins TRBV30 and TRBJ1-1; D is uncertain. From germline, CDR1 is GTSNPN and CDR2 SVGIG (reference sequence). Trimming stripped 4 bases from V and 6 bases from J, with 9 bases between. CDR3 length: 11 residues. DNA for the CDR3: TGTGCCTGGATTAGCCTTTCTGAAGCTTTCTTT. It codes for CAWISLSEAFF.

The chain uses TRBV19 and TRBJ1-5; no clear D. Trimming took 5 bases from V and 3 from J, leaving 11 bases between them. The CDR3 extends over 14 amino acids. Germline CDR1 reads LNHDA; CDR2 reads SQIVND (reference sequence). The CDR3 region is CASSRRELNQPQHF. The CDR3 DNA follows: TGTGCCAGTAGTCGCCGGGAACTCAATCAGCCCCAGCATTTT.

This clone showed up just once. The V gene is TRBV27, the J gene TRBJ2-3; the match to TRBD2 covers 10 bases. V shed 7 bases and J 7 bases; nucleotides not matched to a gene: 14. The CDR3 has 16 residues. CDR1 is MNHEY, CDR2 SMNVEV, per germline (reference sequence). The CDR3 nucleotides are TGTGCCAGCACGCAGCGGGGGGGCCGGGGAGGAAATACGCAGTATTTT. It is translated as CASTQRGGRGGNTQYF.

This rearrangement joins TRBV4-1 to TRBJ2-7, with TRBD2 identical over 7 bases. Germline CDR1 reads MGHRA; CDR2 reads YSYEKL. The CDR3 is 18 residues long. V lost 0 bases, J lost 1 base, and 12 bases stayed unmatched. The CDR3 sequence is CASSQDWGGQGVSYEQYF. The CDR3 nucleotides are TGCGCCAGCAGCCAAGATTGGGGAGGGCAGGGAGTTTCCTACGAGCAGTACTTC.

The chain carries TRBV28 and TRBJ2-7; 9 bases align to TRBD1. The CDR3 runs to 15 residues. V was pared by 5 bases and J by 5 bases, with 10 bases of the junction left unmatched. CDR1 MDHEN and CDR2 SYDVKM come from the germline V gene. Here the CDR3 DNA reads TGTGCCAGCAGTCCGGGGACAGGGTATAGGGACGAGCAGTACTTC. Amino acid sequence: CASSPGTGYRDEQYF.

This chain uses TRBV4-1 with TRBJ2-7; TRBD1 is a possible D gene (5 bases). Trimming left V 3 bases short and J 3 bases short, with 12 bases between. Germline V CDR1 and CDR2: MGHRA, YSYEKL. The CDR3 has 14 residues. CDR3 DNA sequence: TGCGCCAGCAGCCATACAGACAGATACTACGAGCAGTACTTC. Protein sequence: CASSHTDRYYEQYF.

The CDR3 region is CASSVGIPVSGGTADTQYF. In DNA form, the CDR3 reads TGTGCCAGCAGCGTAGGGATCCCGGTTAGCGGGGGGACCGCAGATACGCAGTATTTT. The chain joins TRBV9 to TRBJ2-3; 10 bases align to TRBD2. Trimming cost V 0 bases and J 4 bases; bases outside gene matches: 14. Germline assignment: CDR1 SGDLS and CDR2 YYNGEE. The CDR3 sequence is 19 residues long.

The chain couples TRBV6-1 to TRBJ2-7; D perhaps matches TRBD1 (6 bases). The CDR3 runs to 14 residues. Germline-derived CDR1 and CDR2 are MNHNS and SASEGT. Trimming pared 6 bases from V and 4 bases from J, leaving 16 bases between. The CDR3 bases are TGTGCCAGCAGGGACACAGGGCGCGGGTACGAGCAGTACTTC. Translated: CASRDTGRGYEQYF.

CDR3 nucleotides: TGTGCCAGTAGTACCGCGGGGGCAACTAATGAAAAACTGTTTTTT. This sequence encodes CASSTAGATNEKLFF. The J gene is TRBJ1-4, the V gene TRBV19; maybe TRBD1 (5 bases). Trimming removed 4 bases from V and 0 bases from J, with 9 bases in between. The germline V gene has CDR1 LNHDA and CDR2 SQIVND (reference sequence). The CDR3 extends over 15 amino acids.

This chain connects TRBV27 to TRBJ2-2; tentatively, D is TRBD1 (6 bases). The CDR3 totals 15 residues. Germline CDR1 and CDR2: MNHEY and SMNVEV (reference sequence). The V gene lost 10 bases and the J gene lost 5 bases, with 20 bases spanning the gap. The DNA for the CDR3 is TGTGCCACCTATTCGAGGGGGAGAAGTACCGGGGAGCTGTTTTTT. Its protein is CATYSRGRSTGELFF.

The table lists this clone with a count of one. CDR3 DNA: TGTGCCAGCAGTGAACAGTCCAGGGTCAATCAGCCCCAGCATTTT. The encoded protein is CASSEQSRVNQPQHF. The V gene is TRBV2, the J gene TRBJ1-5; possibly TRBD1 for D (5 bases). The V gene's germline CDR1 is SNHLY and CDR2 FYNNEI. This CDR3 has 15 amino acids. V was clipped by 2 bases and J by 3 bases, with 11 bases between them. Full variable domain (outside the CDR3, taken from reference TRBV2 and TRBJ1-5): EPEVTQTPSHQVTQMGQEVILRCVPISNHLYFYWYRQILGQKVEFLVSFYNNEISEKSEIFDDQFSVERPDGSNFTLKIRSTKLEDSAMYFCASSEQSRVNQPQHFGDGTRLSIL.